Listed below are T cell receptor beta chains from one sample, sequenced in a study of CD8 T cells in ankylosing spondylitis. TCRdb re-called the 5' RACE reads with MiXCR, one entry per CDR3 protein. This repertoire shows some 250,000 distinct CDR3 sequences, roughly a quarter found once; its top ten account for 0.61%. The material sequenced was blood, either unsorted or a sorted T cell fraction (not recorded which). These TCRs come from a male donor with ankylosing spondylitis or in good health (not recorded which). The CDR3 runs from the conserved cysteine through the conserved F or W. A D gene is named only where the DNA matches it firmly. Only some rows state a clone size, as once, few, many or a class for expanded clones.

v_gene	d_gene	abundance	j_gene	CDR3aa	CDR3nt
TRBV6-1	TRBD1	-	TRBJ2-2	CATKRTGSPGELFF	TGTGCCACAAAAAGGACAGGTAGCCCCGGGGAGCTGTTTTTT
TRBV20-1	TRBD1	few	TRBJ1-1	CSAETGTLKAFF	TGCAGTGCTGAGACAGGGACCCTGAAAGCTTTCTTT
TRBV12-3/TRBV12-4	TRBD1	few	TRBJ2-5	CASSFGGTGGWKTQYF	TGTGCCAGCAGTTTTGGCGGGACAGGGGGCTGGAAGACCCAGTACTTC
TRBV7-9	TRBD1	many	TRBJ2-7	CASSLTGTLSSYEQYF	TGTGCCAGCAGCTTGACAGGGACGCTTTCCTCCTACGAGCAGTACTTC
TRBV20-1	TRBD1	few	TRBJ2-5	CSAREVRGFQTQYF	TGCAGTGCTAGAGAGGTCAGGGGGTTTCAAACCCAGTACTTC
TRBV7-6	-	few	TRBJ2-3	CASSSAGQGTDTQYF	TGTGCCAGCAGCTCGGCCGGGCAGGGCACAGATACGCAGTATTTT
TRBV20-1	-	many	TRBJ1-1	CSARTIPTGGMWNTEAFF	TGCAGTGCTAGGACAATACCCACGGGGGGCATGTGGAACACTGAAGCTTTCTTT
TRBV5-5	-	many	TRBJ1-2	CASSLVIGSYGYTF	TGTGCCAGCAGCTTGGTGATTGGAAGCTATGGCTACACCTTC
TRBV10-3	-	-	TRBJ2-1	CAISQTGNNEQFF	TGTGCCATCAGCCAGACAGGTAACAATGAGCAGTTCTTC
TRBV20-1	TRBD2	-	TRBJ2-5	CSASNHLWRGVLGETQYF	TGCAGTGCATCCAATCACCTCTGGCGGGGGGTTCTCGGAGAGACCCAGTACTTC
TRBV20-1	TRBD2	few	TRBJ2-1	CSARGGLAHNNEQFF	TGCAGTGCTAGGGGGGGACTAGCCCATAACAATGAGCAGTTCTTC
TRBV6-6	-	-	TRBJ2-1	CASSSPGSEQFF	TGTGCCAGCAGTTCTCCGGGGAGTGAGCAGTTCTTC
TRBV12-3/TRBV12-4	-	-	TRBJ2-1	CASSLIAAAGYNEQFF	TGTGCCAGCAGTTTAATCGCAGCGGCCGGTTACAATGAGCAGTTCTTC
TRBV20-1	-	-	TRBJ2-2	CSARGAKAGELFF	TGCAGTGCCCGGGGCGCTAAAGCCGGGGAGCTGTTTTTT
TRBV25-1	-	few	TRBJ2-3	CASSENRRGIGTDTQYF	TGTGCCAGCAGTGAAAATCGGAGGGGCATAGGCACAGATACGCAGTATTTT
TRBV20-1	-	many	TRBJ1-5	CSASGKKGQPQHF	TGCAGTGCTAGCGGAAAAAAGGGTCAGCCCCAGCATTTT
TRBV2	-	few	TRBJ2-3	CASTVGTNTDTQYF	TGTGCCAGCACCGTCGGGACAAACACAGATACGCAGTATTTT
TRBV6-5	-	few	TRBJ1-5	CASSSRGNQPQHF	TGTGCCAGCAGTTCCCGAGGGAATCAGCCCCAGCATTTT
TRBV4-1	TRBD1	-	TRBJ2-3	CASSQVAGQDRTDTQYF	TGCGCCAGCAGCCAAGTCGCGGGACAGGACCGCACAGATACGCAGTATTTT
TRBV29-1	TRBD1	many	TRBJ1-1	CSAGTGLNTEAFF	TGCAGCGCTGGGACAGGTCTGAACACTGAAGCTTTCTTT